These T cell receptor beta chains were read from a single sample in a study of liver allograft versus peripheral blood T cells. TCRdb reprocessed the reads via MiXCR and lists one record per CDR3 protein. Of approximately 3,500 distinct CDR3 sequences listed, roughly 15% were seen once; the top ten hold around 4.2%. The receptors come from a human patient who had a liver transplant. Some T cells may originate from the graft donor. Both conserved end residues are part of each CDR3.

>TRBV20-1|TRBJ2-7
CSASWRGNSYEQYF
>TRBV6-5|TRBJ1-5
CASSYAQGGNQPQHF
>TRBV20-1|TRBJ1-5
CSARGGGGQPQHF
>TRBV12-3/TRBV12-4|TRBJ1-1
CASSLGDSWGEAFF
>TRBV5-1|TRBJ2-5
CASSRDWEGTKKETQYF
>TRBV19|TRBJ1-3
CASDRLGSGNTIYF
>TRBV7-9|TRBJ1-6
CASSLALGSYNSPLHF
>TRBV19|TRBJ2-2
CASSIKQGPGELFF
>TRBV6-1|TRBJ1-5
CASSGGDRVGAIQPQHF
>TRBV2|TRBJ1-6
CASLESRTNNSPLHF
>TRBV19|TRBJ2-6
CASSHQLSGANVLTF
>TRBV28|TRBJ1-2
CASSLWDYGHTF
>TRBV28|TRBJ2-7
CASSLTGGTYEQYF
>TRBV27|TRBJ1-1
CASSFIGSGTEAFF
>TRBV20-1|TRBJ2-7
CSATGRPLEQYF
>TRBV25-1|TRBJ2-1
CASRGTPPGGEQFF
>TRBV6-5|TRBJ2-2
CASSRTSGANTGELFF
>TRBV2|TRBJ2-3
CASSPELGSTDTQYF
>TRBV12-3/TRBV12-4|TRBJ2-1
CASSLLAGGISSYNEQFF
>TRBV20-1|TRBJ1-2
CSATPGTDYGYTF
>TRBV7-2|TRBJ2-7
CASSLWAQTYEQYF
>TRBV30|TRBJ1-1
CAWMVGANTEAFF
>TRBV27|TRBJ2-1
CASAPLAGRKGNEQFF
>TRBV20-1|TRBJ2-7
CSAQPGTGSNEQYF
>TRBV18|TRBJ1-1
CASSGGLNTEAFF
>TRBV10-3|TRBJ2-7
CAISDLVAGEQYF
>TRBV20-1|TRBJ2-1
CSAPTGSGEQFF
>TRBV6-6|TRBJ1-6
CAIGRSSYNSPLHF
>TRBV7-9|TRBJ2-5
CASSLAKAGVETQYF
>TRBV27|TRBJ2-7
CASGRDRAHEQYF
>TRBV3-1|TRBJ2-7
CASSQAPGTGFREQYF
>TRBV24-1|TRBJ2-2
CATSEHNRGPTGELFF
>TRBV7-2|TRBJ1-2
CASSLGGGPDDYTF
>TRBV28|TRBJ2-7
CASSSQGSYEQYF
>TRBV6-2/TRBV6-3|TRBJ1-5
CASSPAGRNQPQHF
>TRBV28|TRBJ2-5
CASSVTGNSETQYF
>TRBV5-4|TRBJ2-7
CASSHEGYEQYF
>TRBV6-2/TRBV6-3|TRBJ1-2
CASSYFRGLGYTF
>TRBV6-1|TRBJ2-7
CASSERTSGRYEQYF
>TRBV18|TRBJ2-7
CASSPRGQGGYEQYF
>TRBV15|TRBJ2-2
CATSKGIQGNTGELFF
>TRBV6-5|TRBJ2-3
CASSYGADGLDTQYF
>TRBV19|TRBJ1-2
CASSLTGSSGYTF
>TRBV28|TRBJ1-4
CAIRGQGRNEKLFF
>TRBV6-5|TRBJ1-1
CASSYSHFNTEAFF
>TRBV19|TRBJ2-1
CASSIQTSGEQFF
>TRBV13|TRBJ2-3
CASSEHRDSRSTDTQYF
>TRBV20-1|TRBJ2-7
CSATGGQGYEQYF
>TRBV14|TRBJ2-5
CASSQDGLAGTETQYF
>TRBV19|TRBJ1-5
CASSIINGLPQHF
>TRBV7-9|TRBJ1-6
CASSPGTGGNSPLHF
>TRBV19|TRBJ1-2
CASSIEYGYTF
>TRBV12-3/TRBV12-4|TRBJ2-7
CASSSRGMHEQYF
>TRBV29-1|TRBJ2-3
CSGLGDTQYF
>TRBV6-1|TRBJ2-1
CASSGLAGGNNEQFF